This TCR beta chain was profiled in a study of read filtering for tumor transcriptome and immune sequencing. About the study: By R-ISS, stages I, II and III held around 8, 16 and 7 patients.

Overall study findings and caveats: IR-seq and RNA-seq agreed better without single-read clonotypes.

V shed 0 bases and J shed 7 bases, with 9 bases lying between them. Germline assignment: CDR1 ENHRY and CDR2 SYGVKD. The length of the CDR3 is 13 residues. Sampling of bone marrow took place during active disease in every patient. The library was built from 400 ng RNA with molecular barcoded adaptors for alpha/delta and beta/gamma chains. TCRdb recomputed calls from the reads with MiXCR, one row per CDR3 protein. The sample has 75,000 to 95,000 distinct CDR3 sequences, roughly 12% seen once. At least ten counts were recorded for this clonotype. What it recognizes is unknown. The receptor was derived from a donor at least 40 years old with multiple myeloma. Specimen: a population of CD138-negative cells sorted from bone marrow. This sequence joins TRBV10-3 and TRBJ2-5, with D unclear. The CDR3 DNA reads TGTGCCATCAGTGAGTCGGTCCTGGGGACCCAGTACTTC. It translates to CAISESVLGTQYF.